In this sample, the clone carrying this T cell receptor beta chain turned up a few times. The data originate from a study of Ad26.COV2.S vaccination and SARS-CoV-2 variants. This CDR3 is 13 amino acids long. The V gene's germline CDR1 is SGHTA and CDR2 FQGNSA. V was clipped by 5 bases and J by 6 bases; unmatched bases: 2. Described treatment: about 20 received Ad26.COV2.S at low or high dose, single or two shots; five or six received placebo; per-sample allocation not given. Vaccine and placebo recipients were sampled on day 63 after the first injection. The table came from immunoSEQ multiplex PCR; TCRdb's copy has only in-frame clones and leaves some out. The sample lists roughly 680,000 clones; roughly 90% were seen once.

The specimen was peripheral blood, collected in a trial of Ad26.COV2.S vaccine versus placebo. The chain is built from TRBV7-2 and TRBJ2-7; 12 nucleotides agree with TRBD2. This sequence originates from a person between 18 and 65 years old who received the Ad26.COV2.S COVID-19 vaccine or a placebo. The CDR3 loop reads CASSGGLAGEQYF. The CDR3 nucleotides read TGTGCCAGCAGCGGGGGACTAGCGGGCGAGCAGTACTTC.